The 26 T cell receptor beta chains presented below share a single source sample, sequenced in a study of blood T cell repertoires in COVID-19. This table comes from immunoSEQ multiplex PCR, and its TCRdb copy is limited to in-frame clones, with some not included. The table lists under 300,000 clones, 65% to 85% of them singletons, with around 3.6% in the top ten. The sample comprised PBMCs or T cells enriched from blood (not recorded which). The receptors stem from a man aged 50-59 years who had recovered from COVID-19.

The rearrangement links TRBV3-1 (or the pseudogene TRBV3-2) to TRBJ2-1; possibly TRBD2 for D (6 bases). Germline CDR1 LGHDT, CDR2 YNNKEL (reference sequence). Between the trimmed V and J ends, which lost 0 bases and 7 bases, there was a span of 16 bases. This CDR3 is built from 16 residues. The CDR3 here is CASSQEAPGVGNEQFF. DNA of the CDR3: TGTGCCAGCAGCCAAGAAGCTCCGGGGGTAGGAAATGAGCAGTTCTTC.

The V gene is TRBV11-3, the J gene TRBJ2-3; D may be TRBD2 (7 bases). CDR3 size: 17 residues. Germline CDR1 reads SGHNT; CDR2 reads YENEEA. Trimming cost V 5 bases and J 2 bases, with 20 bases left between them. The CDR3 is CASSTLRGGAITDTQYF. The CDR3 region has the DNA TGTGCCAGCAGCACCCTTAGAGGGGGGGCTATCACAGATACGCAGTATTTT.

The rearrangement links TRBV20-1 to TRBJ1-1; no clear D gene. V gave up 6 bases and J gave up 13 bases, with 15 bases separating them. This CDR3 comprises 10 residues. The germline V gene encodes CDR1 DFQATT and CDR2 SNEGSKA (reference sequence). For the CDR3, the DNA is TGCAGTGCCGCAGGTTTGAGGGATTTCTTT. This gives the protein CSAAGLRDFF.

The V call is TRBV27, the J call TRBJ2-3; TRBD2 matches 12 bases. V lost 11 bases, J lost 8 bases, and 17 bases stayed unmatched. This CDR3 is built from 16 residues. Germline assignment: CDR1 MNHEY and CDR2 SMNVEV (reference sequence). CDR3 in DNA: TGTGCCGTGCGCCGACTAGCGGGAGATGAAGGGGGTACGCAGTATTTT. It translates to CAVRRLAGDEGGTQYF.

This clone was detected only once. The chain links TRBV30 to TRBJ2-2, with D possibly matching TRBD2 (6 bases). In germline, CDR1 is GTSNPN, CDR2 SVGIG (reference sequence). Trimming pared 8 bases from V and 6 bases from J, leaving 19 bases between. CDR3 size: 14 residues. The CDR3 DNA sequence: TGTGCCGGACTCACTAGCCCCAGGTCCGGGGAGCTGTTTTTT. Its protein is CAGLTSPRSGELFF.

The chain joins TRBV19 to TRBJ2-1, with 9 nucleotides matching TRBD2. V dropped 6 bases and J dropped 9; count of bases not matched to a gene: 15. The CDR3 consists of 16 residues. From germline, CDR1 is LNHDA and CDR2 SQIVND (reference sequence). The CDR3 spells CASRRLADTSDTEQFF. The CDR3 nucleotides are TGTGCCAGTAGGCGACTAGCGGATACTAGCGACACTGAGCAGTTCTTC.

In this sample, this clone turned up a few times. The J gene is TRBJ2-1, the V gene TRBV7-6; 7 bases line up with TRBD2. The germline CDR1 and CDR2 sequences are SGHVS and FNYEAQ. Trimming took 5 bases from V and 7 from J; bases not matched to a gene: 14. The CDR3 is made up of 16 amino acids. This CDR3 is CASSLSPGGKRNEQFF. In nucleotides, the CDR3 is TGTGCCAGCAGCCTCTCGCCGGGGGGTAAAAGAAATGAGCAGTTCTTC.

The chain links TRBV29-1 to TRBJ1-1; 7 bases are shared with TRBD1. There are 12 residues in the CDR3. Germline-derived CDR1 and CDR2 are SQVTM and ANQGSEA. V lost 7 bases and J lost 6; bases outside the gene matches: 8. The CDR3 reads CSALGGPAEAFF. DNA for the CDR3: TGCAGCGCCTTAGGGGGCCCGGCTGAAGCTTTCTTT. Drawing the rest from reference TRBV29-1 and TRBJ1-1, the complete variable domain is SAVISQKPSRDICQRGTSLTIQCQVDSQVTMMFWYRQQPGQSLTLIATANQGSEATYESGFVIDKFPISRPNLTFSTLTVSNMSPEDSSIYLCSALGGPAEAFFGQGTRLTVV.

This clone has just a few counts. The V call is TRBV4-2, the J call TRBJ2-4, with 10 bases lining up with TRBD2. The junction had 8 bases not matched to a gene; V was cut back by 0 bases and J by 0 bases. The V gene's germline CDR1 is LGHNA and CDR2 YNFKEQ. This CDR3 region has 19 residues. The CDR3 loop is CASSQEIQRGGLAKNIQYF. CDR3 DNA: TGTGCCAGCAGCCAAGAAATCCAGCGGGGGGGACTAGCCAAAAACATTCAGTACTTC.

The V gene is TRBV27, the J gene TRBJ1-5, with D tentatively TRBD1 (5 bases). Per germline, CDR1 MNHEY and CDR2 SMNVEV (reference sequence). V was trimmed by 0 bases and J by 6 bases, leaving 15 bases between them. The CDR3 runs to 16 residues. CDR3 sequence (DNA): TGTGCCAGCAGTTTATCGAGTCCAGGGCAGTCTCAGCCCCAGCATTTT. Its protein is CASSLSSPGQSQPQHF.

This clone was seen just once. The chain is built from TRBV29-1 and TRBJ1-2, with 8 nucleotides matching TRBD1. Germline V gene sequence: CDR1 SQVTM, CDR2 ANQGSEA. This CDR3 is 12 amino acids long. V dropped 7 bases and J dropped 0; count of bases not matched to a gene: 1. The CDR3 DNA sequence: TGCAGCGCGACAGGGGCTAACTATGGCTACACCTTC. Protein: CSATGANYGYTF.

The chain has TRBV27 and TRBJ1-2, with 8 bases fitting TRBD1. After removal of 6 bases from V and 4 bases from J, the junction contained 1 base not matched to a gene. The CDR3 has 12 residues. Germline loops: CDR1 MNHEY, CDR2 SMNVEV (reference sequence). DNA of the CDR3: TGTGCCAGCAGCGACAGGGGCTATGGCTACACCTTC. It translates to CASSDRGYGYTF.

In DNA form, the CDR3 reads TGTGCCAGCAGCTTTGGACTAGCGGGAGGGCAAGAGTACTTC. It encodes CASSFGLAGGQEYF. The V call is TRBV7-8, the J call TRBJ2-7, with TRBD2 matching 15 bases. Germline lookup yields CDR1 SGHVS and CDR2 FQNEAQ. V was clipped by 3 bases and J by 11 bases; unmatched bases: 5. The CDR3 has 14 residues.

The rearrangement links TRBV27 to TRBJ1-2; 9 nucleotides align to TRBD1. V lost 6 bases to trimming and J lost 5 bases; unmatched junction nucleotides: 10. Per germline, CDR1 MNHEY and CDR2 SMNVEV (reference sequence). The CDR3 runs 15 residues. The CDR3 DNA is TGTGCCAGCAGAGTCCGGGACAGGGTTTTTTATGGCTACACCTTC. Translating it yields CASRVRDRVFYGYTF.

This clone was detected only a few times. This sequence joins TRBV7-3 and TRBJ2-1; the match to TRBD2 covers 10 bases. Germline V lookup: CDR1 SGHTA, CDR2 FQGTGA. J gave up 8 bases and V 3 bases, and 7 bases lay outside the gene matches. This CDR3 is 15 amino acids long. CDR3: CASSFSGLAYDEQFF. The CDR3 region has the DNA TGTGCCAGCAGCTTTTCGGGACTAGCGTACGATGAGCAGTTCTTC. The complete variable domain, with remaining parts taken from reference TRBV7-3 and TRBJ2-1, reads GAGVSQTPSNKVTEKGKYVELRCDPISGHTALYWYRQSLGQGPEFLIYFQGTGAADDSGLPNDRFFAVRPEGSVSTLKIQRTERGDSAVYLCASSFSGLAYDEQFFGPGTRLTVL.

The rearrangement links TRBV5-4 to TRBJ1-2, with D possibly being TRBD1 (5 bases). V lost 2 bases to trimming and J lost 1 base, with 9 bases between them. Germline loops: CDR1 SGHNT, CDR2 YYREEE (reference sequence). This CDR3 is built from 14 residues. The CDR3 coding sequence is TGTGCCAGCAGCTTCACAGGCCTTAACTATGGCTACACCTTC. Translating gives CASSFTGLNYGYTF.

This sequence joins TRBV18 and TRBJ2-7, with D possibly matching TRBD1 (6 bases). Germline CDR1 is KGHSH and CDR2 is LQKENI. Trimming left V 6 bases short and J 1 base short, with 10 bases between. This CDR3 has 13 amino acids. The CDR3 DNA is TGTGCCAGCTCGCAAGGGGGATCCTACGAGCAGTACTTC. The encoded protein is CASSQGGSYEQYF.

V usage is TRBV6-4 and J usage is TRBJ2-7; 7 bases agree with TRBD1. Trimming cost V 5 bases and J 2 bases; bases outside gene matches: 9. The CDR3 totals 15 residues. Germline lookup yields CDR1 MRHNA and CDR2 SNTAGT. The CDR3 loop reads CASSPGQDRTYEQYF. Written as DNA, the CDR3 is TGTGCCAGCAGTCCTGGACAGGACCGAACCTACGAGCAGTACTTC.

This chain links TRBV7-6 with TRBJ2-5, with TRBD1 matching over 10 bases. The germline V gene has CDR1 SGHVS and CDR2 FNYEAQ. The ends lost 2 bases at V and 1 base at J; junction bases unmatched: 4. CDR3 size: 16 residues. The CDR3 reads CASSLSGQGVQETQYF. CDR3 nucleotides: TGTGCCAGCAGCTTATCAGGACAGGGGGTCCAAGAGACCCAGTACTTC.

The rearrangement uses TRBV5-4 and TRBJ2-7; 9 bases map to TRBD1. Germline trimming cut 4 bases from V and 3 bases from J; bases unmatched to any gene: 5. Germline assignment: CDR1 SGHNT and CDR2 YYREEE (reference sequence). The CDR3 is 14 amino acids. The CDR3 nucleotides read TGTGCCAGCAGCCTGGGACAGGGAGGCTACGAGCAGTACTTC. Amino acids: CASSLGQGGYEQYF.

The genes are TRBV6-5 and TRBJ2-4, with 8 bases matching TRBD1. This CDR3 contains 13 residues. V shed 6 bases and J 6 bases; nucleotides not matched to a gene: 4. CDR1 is MNHEY and CDR2 is SVGAGI in the germline V gene. CDR3 coding DNA: TGTGCCAGCAGCTCGGACAGGGTAAACATTCAGTACTTC. Translating it yields CASSSDRVNIQYF.

The J gene is TRBJ2-2, the V gene TRBV6-2 or TRBV6-3; possibly TRBD2 for D (6 bases). V lost 5 bases and J 6 bases, leaving 13 bases between the germline ends. CDR3 length equals 14 residues. Germline-derived CDR1 and CDR2 are MNHEY and SVGEGT. The CDR3 here is CASSAGLSAGELFF. The CDR3 DNA follows: TGTGCCAGCAGTGCGGGACTCTCAGCCGGGGAGCTGTTTTTT.

This clone has just one count. The chain employs TRBV9 and TRBJ1-4, with D tentatively TRBD1 (5 bases). The germline V gene encodes CDR1 SGDLS and CDR2 YYNGEE. Deletions cut 4 bases from V and 7 bases from J, with 23 bases between. The CDR3 sequence is 17 residues long. The CDR3 DNA sequence: TGTGCCAGCAGCCTCCACGTCCCGGGGGAAGGGAGTGAAAAACTGTTTTTT. This sequence encodes CASSLHVPGEGSEKLFF. Full variable domain (rest looked up from reference TRBV9 and TRBJ1-4): DSGVTQTPKHLITATGQRVTLRCSPRSGDLSVYWYQQSLDQGLQFLIQYYNGEERAKGNILERFSAQQFPDLHSELNLSSLELGDSALYFCASSLHVPGEGSEKLFFGSGTQLSVL.

The chain has TRBV7-2 and TRBJ2-5; D not certain. Looked up from germline, CDR1 is SGHTA and CDR2 is FQGNSA. The CDR3 consists of 13 residues. Trimming removed 3 bases at V and 3 bases at J, with 8 bases between. The CDR3 sequence: CASSLYQEETQYF. CDR3 bases: TGTGCCAGCAGCTTGTATCAGGAAGAGACCCAGTACTTC. The whole variable domain, filled in from reference TRBV7-2 and TRBJ2-5, reads GAGVSQSPSNKVTEKGKDVELRCDPISGHTALYWYRQSLGQGLEFLIYFQGNSAPDKSGLPSDRFSAERTGGSVSTLTIQRTQQEDSAVYLCASSLYQEETQYFGPGTRLLVL.

The chain uses TRBV6-5 and TRBJ1-4; weak D call: TRBD1 (5 bases). V was pared by 1 base and J by 5 bases, with 14 bases between. This CDR3 spans 16 amino acids. The germline V gene has CDR1 MNHEY and CDR2 SVGAGI. In nucleotides, the CDR3 is TGTGCCAGCAGTTACTTTAGCAGGGTTCAAAATGAAAAACTGTTTTTT. Translation gives CASSYFSRVQNEKLFF.

The V call is TRBV18, the J call TRBJ1-3, with 7 nucleotides matching TRBD1. In germline, CDR1 is KGHSH, CDR2 LQKENI. The V segment lost 1 base and the J segment 0 bases; nucleotides outside the gene matches: 0. This CDR3 region has 15 residues. CDR3: CASSPQGASGNTIYF. In DNA, the CDR3 is TGTGCCAGCTCACCACAGGGGGCCTCTGGAAACACCATATATTTT. Using reference TRBV18 and TRBJ1-3 for the parts outside the CDR3, the full variable domain is NAGVMQNPRHLVRRRGQEARLRCSPMKGHSHVYWYRQLPEEGLKFMVYLQKENIIDESGMPKERFSAEFPKEGPSILRIQQVVRGDSAAYFCASSPQGASGNTIYFGEGSWLTVV.